This entry describes one T cell receptor (beta chain). Its binding antigen is unknown. Base qualities are not provided; no much larger clone lies one nucleotide away. This specimen comes from a study of somatic mutations in cytotoxic T cells in rheumatoid arthritis (dated by TCRdb to 2016 to 2017). For context, the study as a whole: Peripheral blood (around 29 ml EDTA) was collected from patients immediately after diagnosis and before any treatment began. A FACSAria II or Sony SH800 was used to flow-sort some V beta antibody-stained T-cell populations at nearly 100% purity, and TCRB sequencing was also done on sorted V beta1+ cells. To characterize clonality, the study used TCRB deep sequencing while asking whether somatic mutations are carried by expanded CD8+ T-cell clones in newly diagnosed, untreated rheumatoid arthritis. A total of 65 or so rheumatoid arthritis patients and roughly 18 healthy controls underwent TCRB deep sequencing. Median age was essentially the same in the patient group and the control group.

Overall study results and their limits: The finding that TRBV07 was slightly underrepresented in patients was left unadjusted for multiple comparisons. In about an eighth of the 65 patients, more than 20% of CD8+ cells belonged to the largest CD8+ clone, while several identical CD8+ TCRB sequences were shared between blood and synovial fluid. In patients, CD8+ clonality rose with age (Spearman r ~ 0.53), which was not the case in healthy controls. The expanded CD8+ clones had unknown antigen targets, and not appearing in virus-specific databases did not rule out that they were virus-specific. CD8+ T-cell clonality did not differ significantly between rheumatoid arthritis patients and age-matched healthy controls.

CD4+ and CD8+ cells were isolated by positive magnetic bead selection on an AutoMACS, and purity was checked by flow cytometry. After a first flow cytometry screen using a TCR V beta antibody panel, clonal expansions were characterized through TCRB deep sequencing of sorted CD8+ fractions. Peripheral blood mononuclear cells were obtained using density gradient separation with Ficoll-Paque PLUS. Using Nucleospin Tissue or Tissue XS kits, DNA was extracted from CD4-enriched, CD8-enriched or PBMC samples, with quantification by a Qubit 2.0 fluorometer. The germline V gene gives CDR1 as SGHRS and CDR2 as YFSETQ. A distance of 18 bases separates the germline ends of V and J, which lose 5 bases and 6 bases respectively. From the cysteine up to the phenylalanine, the CDR3 has a length of 14 residues. The read is trimmed to its CDR3 DNA, 42 bases read in frame from base 1. Genomic DNA underwent TCRB CDR3 sequencing using the immunoSEQ assay. In the authors' own workflow: Patient CD8+ clones larger than 1% were compared against published virus-specific TCRB sequences, and only a few matched. Nothing other than productive TCRB rearrangements was included in the analyses. A clone was defined by a unique TCRB CDR3 sequence, and clonality was computed as a productive clonality index based on Shannon entropy. To calculate repertoire overlap between two samples, the template counts of each clone were considered relative to each sample's total templates. A correlation with a Spearman r of 0.55 to 0.75 was found between V-gene usage by flow cytometry and V-gene usage by TCRB sequencing. Sourced from immuneACCESS, this table was stored by TCRdb with only in-frame sequences that have V and J called. A share of the clones is absent; for the studies checked, an unresolved V gene accounts for under half, and the remainder has no known explanation. D and trimming come from the DNA, and the V and J calls and clone size come from that table. This sample holds 15,000 or so clones; about four fifths were observed only once. 22% of the sample lies in the top ten.

The chain uses TRBV5-1 and TRBJ2-7; too little of a D gene remains to name it. Specimen: CD8+ T cells sorted from blood. The sequence came from an adult with rheumatoid arthritis. Read as DNA, the sequence is TGCGCCAGCAGTCCATCCCCTCCCCTTCTCGAGCAGTACTTC. This yields the protein CASSPSPPLLEQYF. Reference TRBV5-1 and TRBJ2-7 proteins supply the regions before and after the CDR3; the full variable domain is: KAGVTQTPRYLIKTRGQQVTLSCSPISGHRSVSWYQQTPGQGLQFLFEYFSETQRNKGNFPGRFSGRQFSNSRSEMNVSTLELGDSALYLCASSPSPPLLEQYFGPGTRLTVT.